The 27 T cell receptor beta chains below all came from one sample that was sequenced in a study of blood T cells in healthy people across ages. Combining a sample-barcoded 5' primer with a J-beta primer mix, a second PCR ran for 7 to 11 cycles. Using its own MiXCR run on the 5' RACE reads, TCRdb lists one record per CDR3 protein. The sample consists of 500,000 to 700,000 distinct CDR3 sequences, about 30% of them appearing once. Sequenced: blood. The receptors were gathered from an elderly woman in good health.

With regard to this clonotype: This may stem from a read error, because a much larger clone lies one nucleotide away. V and J are TRBV27 and TRBJ1-5, with D possibly TRBD1 on 6 matching bases. The V end lost 6 bases, the J end lost 5 bases, and 17 bases lay between the germline ends. CDR1 and CDR2 from the germline V gene are MNHEY and SMNVEV (reference sequence). The CDR3 runs to 15 residues. CDR3 sequence (DNA): TGTGCCAGCAGCTTCGGGGGGGCAGGGGATCAGCCCCAGCATTTT. It codes for CASSFGGAGDQPQHF.

This clonotype was seen at least ten times. The chain uses TRBV7-2 and TRBJ1-2; no firm D call. The germline V gene has CDR1 SGHTA and CDR2 FQGNSA. V lost 0 bases and J 8 bases, leaving 10 bases between the germline ends. This CDR3 contains 13 residues. In nucleotides, the CDR3 is TGTGCCAGCAGCTTAGCAAGGACTGAAGGCTACACCTTC. It codes for CASSLARTEGYTF.

This clonotype was found many times. The chain recombines TRBV11-2 with TRBJ2-1; D might be TRBD1 (6 bases). The V and J ends lost 0 bases and 7 bases respectively, with 16 bases between them. Germline loops: CDR1 SGHAT, CDR2 FQNNGV. CDR3 length equals 16 residues. The DNA for the CDR3 is TGTGCCAGCAGCTTAGAGATCCGGGACACTTGGAATGAGCAGTTCTTC. Encoded protein: CASSLEIRDTWNEQFF.

About this clonotype itself: A much larger clone is a single base away; this may be a read error. The chain joins TRBV7-2 to TRBJ2-5; D might be TRBD2 (5 bases). Germline assignment: CDR1 SGHTA and CDR2 FQGNSA. The V gene lost 4 bases and the J gene lost 5 bases, with 11 bases spanning the gap. The CDR3 is made up of 13 amino acids. DNA of the CDR3: TGTGCCAGCAGCTCGGAGGCTGAGGAGACCCAGTACTTC. Translating gives CASSSEAEETQYF. Full variable domain (rest looked up from reference TRBV7-2 and TRBJ2-5): GAGVSQSPSNKVTEKGKDVELRCDPISGHTALYWYRQSLGQGLEFLIYFQGNSAPDKSGLPSDRFSAERTGGSVSTLTIQRTQQEDSAVYLCASSSEAEETQYFGPGTRLLVL.

V gene TRBV12-5 combines with J gene TRBJ1-1; D might be TRBD1 (5 bases). Trimming removed 1 base from V and 0 bases from J, with 9 bases in between. Germline CDR1 is LGHNT and CDR2 is FRNRAP. The CDR3 spans 15 residues. CDR3 DNA sequence: TGTGCTAGTGGTTTGGAAGGGGCCCTGAACACTGAAGCTTTCTTT. Amino acid sequence: CASGLEGALNTEAFF.

This clonotype showed up many times. The genes are TRBV15 and TRBJ2-3; TRBD2 might be the D (6 bases). Per germline, CDR1 LNHNV and CDR2 YYDKDF (reference sequence). The CDR3 is 16 residues long. The V gene lost 8 bases and the J gene lost 4 bases, with 22 bases spanning the gap. The CDR3 bases are TGTGCCACCCTTGGTCCCAAGCGACGCGGGGCAGATACGCAGTATTTT. Translated: CATLGPKRRGADTQYF.

This clonotype was seen many times. The V and J genes are TRBV12-3 or TRBV12-4 and TRBJ1-4; the D gene is possibly TRBD1 (5 bases). Trimming cost V 5 bases and J 3 bases, with 16 bases left between them. CDR3 length: 16 amino acids. CDR3 bases: TGTGCCAGCAGTCGGGGCGGGCGCAGATCTAATGAAAAACTGTTTTTT. Its translation: CASSRGGRRSNEKLFF.

This clonotype was counted between two and nine times. The rearrangement uses TRBV12-3 or TRBV12-4 and TRBJ1-1; D ambiguous. V shed 4 bases and J shed 6 bases, with 12 bases lying between them. The CDR3 has 13 residues. The DNA for the CDR3 is TGTGCCAGCAGTTCCCGACTCAACGCTGAAGCTTTCTTT. The encoded protein is CASSSRLNAEAFF.

As for this clonotype: Just one base apart from a much larger clone, this may be a read error. V gene TRBV7-2 combines with J gene TRBJ2-7; 13 bases line up with TRBD2. The CDR3 has 19 residues. The germline gives CDR1 SGHTA, CDR2 FQGNSA. J was trimmed by 7 bases and V by 3 bases; bases with no gene match: 18. The DNA of the CDR3 is TGTGCCAGCAGCTTGGGCCGACTAGCGGGGGGCCCCCTTGGCGATGAGCAGTACTTC. Its translation: CASSLGRLAGGPLGDEQYF.

This clonotype was recorded at least ten times. The V gene is TRBV7-2, the J gene TRBJ1-2; tentatively, D is TRBD1 (5 bases). From germline, CDR1 is SGHTA and CDR2 FQGNSA. The CDR3 loop spans 14 amino acids. Between the trimmed V and J ends, which lost 5 bases and 2 bases, there was a span of 12 bases. The CDR3 sequence is CASSLHGGNYGYTF. CDR3 DNA: TGTGCCAGCAGCCTTCATGGGGGGAACTATGGCTACACCTTC.

This clonotype has ten or more counts. The V and J genes are TRBV12-3 or TRBV12-4 and TRBJ2-1, with TRBD2 identical over 9 bases. V dropped 3 bases and J dropped 6; count of bases not matched to a gene: 6. The CDR3 length is 15 residues. CDR3 loop: CASSFPSGNGNEQFF. CDR3 coding DNA: TGTGCCAGCAGTTTCCCTAGCGGGAACGGCAATGAGCAGTTCTTC.

This clonotype was picked up a small number of times. A much larger clone differs by one base, so this may be a read error. The rearrangement uses TRBV20-1 and TRBJ1-2, with D uncertain. Trimming pared 8 bases from V and 1 base from J, leaving 17 bases between. The V gene's germline CDR1 is DFQATT and CDR2 SNEGSKA (reference sequence). This CDR3 has 14 amino acids. The CDR3 DNA reads as TGCAGTTCCTCTTCCAGAGGGCATAACTATGGCTACACCTTC. Protein: CSSSSRGHNYGYTF.

This clonotype has a handful of counts. The V and J genes are TRBV9 and TRBJ2-2, with a weak D call TRBD1 (6 bases). Germline CDR1 and CDR2: SGDLS and YYNGEE. CDR3 size: 16 residues. V lost 3 bases to trimming and J lost 1 base, with 13 bases between them. CDR3 DNA sequence: TGTGCCAGCAGCGAACCCGCGACAGGGAACACCGGGGAGCTGTTTTTT. This sequence encodes CASSEPATGNTGELFF.

This clonotype was seen ten or more times. The rearrangement joins TRBV12-3 or TRBV12-4 to TRBJ2-7; 7 bases are a match to TRBD2. The CDR3 contains 17 residues. V shed 4 bases and J 2 bases; nucleotides not matched to a gene: 14. The CDR3 spells CASSYGGTWNSPYEQYF. CDR3 DNA: TGTGCCAGCAGTTACGGGGGGACGTGGAACAGCCCCTACGAGCAGTACTTC.

The V call is TRBV12-3 or TRBV12-4, the J call TRBJ1-2; no clear D. CDR3 length: 14 amino acids. Trimming cost V 6 bases and J 2 bases, with 13 bases left between them. CDR3 nucleotide sequence: TGTGCCAGCAGGGGGAGAGCGGGGAACTATGGCTACACCTTC. Residues: CASRGRAGNYGYTF.

This clonotype was found a few times. The rearrangement links TRBV5-4 to TRBJ1-1; no clear D gene. Trimming shortened V by 4 bases and J by 2 bases, and 15 bases separated the two germline ends. Germline CDR1 reads SGHNT; CDR2 reads YYREEE (reference sequence). There are 15 residues in the CDR3. CDR3 sequence reads: CASSPPGKFNTEAFF. CDR3 nucleotide sequence: TGTGCCAGCAGCCCCCCGGGGAAATTCAACACTGAAGCTTTCTTT.

This clonotype turned up a few times. V and J are TRBV6-1 and TRBJ2-3; D possibly uses TRBD1 or TRBD2 (5 bases each). With 6 bases removed from V and 14 bases from J, the gap between germline ends came to 24 bases. CDR1 is MNHNS and CDR2 is SASEGT in the germline V gene. This CDR3 has 14 residues. The CDR3 region has the DNA TGTGCCAGCAGAATTTCCGGGACCCTCCTCGCAGTGTATTTT. Protein: CASRISGTLLAVYF.

With regard to this clonotype: A much more abundant neighbour one base away suggests this may be a read error. The rearrangement uses TRBV7-2 and TRBJ2-4, with D possibly TRBD2 on 7 matching bases. The last part of the DNA fits TRBJ2-7 better; the J call may be wrong. This CDR3 is built from 12 residues. The germline CDR1 and CDR2 sequences are SGHTA and FQGNSA. The CDR3 bases are TGTGCCAGCGGGGGGGCGGGTTACGAGCAGTACTTC. Amino acids: CASGGAGYEQYF.

At least ten counts were recorded for this clonotype. The gene calls are TRBV28 and TRBJ2-5; D may match TRBD1 or TRBD2 (5 bases each). This CDR3 region has 13 residues. The germline gives CDR1 MDHEN, CDR2 SYDVKM. With 3 bases removed from V and 5 bases from J, the gap between germline ends came to 10 bases. This CDR3 reads CASSFQGVETQYF. As DNA, the CDR3 is TGTGCCAGCAGTTTCCAGGGAGTGGAGACCCAGTACTTC.

For this clonotype: This may stem from a read error, because a much larger clone lies one nucleotide away. V is TRBV7-9 and J is TRBJ2-1, with 9 bases fitting TRBD2. The J call could be wrong; TRBJ2-7 is a better fit for the DNA end. Germline loops: CDR1 SEHNR, CDR2 FQNEAQ (reference sequence). CDR3 length: 18 amino acids. The CDR3 DNA reads as TGTGCCAGCAGCTTAGAGCGGGGGGCCCCGAGCTCCTACAATGAGCAGTACTTC. As protein: CASSLERGAPSSYNEQYF.

Concerning this clonotype itself: Germline is not matched at one junction end, which may reflect a read error. This chain connects TRBV6-1 to TRBJ1-6; D uncertain. The CDR3 has 13 amino acids. CDR1 is MNHNS and CDR2 is SASEGT in the germline V gene. This CDR3 is CAGSMSKDSPLHF. CDR3 nucleotide sequence: TGTGCCGGCAGTATGAGTAAGGATTCACCCCTCCACTTT.

The chain employs TRBV19 and TRBJ1-2; the D gene is possibly TRBD1 (6 bases). V lost 1 base to trimming and J lost 5 bases, with 14 bases between them. Germline V gives CDR1 LNHDA, CDR2 SQIVND (reference sequence). This CDR3 contains 15 residues. The CDR3 loop reads CASSIAPQGPYGYTF. DNA of the CDR3: TGTGCCAGTAGTATAGCCCCTCAGGGGCCGTATGGCTACACCTTC.

On this clonotype itself: This may be a read error: a much more frequent sequence differs by one nucleotide. The V gene is TRBV27, the J gene TRBJ2-1, with a weak D call TRBD1 (6 bases). V lost 6 bases and J lost 3, with 12 bases in between. The CDR3 consists of 14 residues. Germline-derived CDR1 and CDR2 are MNHEY and SMNVEV (reference sequence). For the CDR3, the DNA is TGTGCCAGCAGGTTGGACAGAGTCTACAATGAGCAGTTCTTC. Amino acids: CASRLDRVYNEQFF.

This clonotype has at least ten counts. The chain couples TRBV9 to TRBJ2-1, with 8 bases that match TRBD2. The CDR3 runs 15 residues. The germline V gene encodes CDR1 SGDLS and CDR2 YYNGEE. The V gene end was trimmed by 3 bases and the J gene end by 9 bases; junction bases not matched to a gene: 11. CDR3 in amino acids: CASSARLAIDGEQFF. The CDR3 DNA reads as TGTGCCAGCAGCGCACGACTAGCGATCGACGGTGAGCAGTTCTTC.

The chain uses TRBV12-5 and TRBJ1-1; D ambiguous. CDR1 is LGHNT, CDR2 FRNRAP, per germline. The V end was cut by 5 bases, the J end by 6 bases, with 19 bases between. The CDR3 is 15 residues long. The CDR3: CASGPSFGGGPEAFF. The CDR3, as DNA: TGTGCTAGTGGTCCATCATTTGGAGGAGGGCCTGAAGCTTTCTTT.

This clonotype came up many times. The rearrangement joins TRBV5-1 to TRBJ2-1; D is perhaps TRBD2 (5 bases). Germline values: CDR1 SGHRS, CDR2 YFSETQ. The germline V and J ends were trimmed by 6 bases and 0 bases, with 10 bases remaining between them. This CDR3 is built from 14 residues. Here the CDR3 DNA reads TGCGCCAGCACGGACTCAAGCTCCTACAATGAGCAGTTCTTC. Encoded protein: CASTDSSSYNEQFF.

CDR3 protein: CASSETGQGHSSYEQYF. In DNA, the CDR3 is TGTGCCAGCAGTGAAACAGGACAGGGCCATAGCTCCTACGAGCAGTACTTC. The chain combines TRBV2 with TRBJ2-7, with 8 bases identical to TRBD1. This CDR3 has 17 amino acids. The V segment lost 2 bases and the J segment 0 bases; nucleotides outside the gene matches: 9. Germline V gene data show CDR1 as SNHLY and CDR2 as FYNNEI.